This TCR beta chain comes out of a study of CD8+ T cells in alopecia areata. Study as a whole: Tofacitinib ran for 6 to 18 months before 6 months off drug.

The treatment was: oral pan-JAK inhibitor, 5-10 mg twice daily. Starting from PBMCs, sorting isolated CD4+ and CD8+ T cells. General study findings and limits: Scalp and blood retained many expanded lesional clones during tofacitinib. Under tofacitinib, fewer expanded CD8+ clones appeared among the top 100 scalp clones.

cDNA prepared by RNA extraction and subsequent reverse transcription served as the template for sequencing. The table came from immunoSEQ multiplex PCR; TCRdb's copy has only in-frame clones and leaves some out. The sample contains roughly 190,000 clones, less than 65% of which appear only once. Per the germline V gene, CDR1 is GTSNPN and CDR2 is SVGIG (reference sequence). The V and J ends lost 4 bases and 4 bases respectively, with 10 bases between them. This CDR3 is built from 12 residues. About this clone: Antigen specificity is unknown.

This receptor was taken from a human donor with alopecia areata. This specimen was CD4+ T cells sorted from blood, taken at week 24, from a patient treated with tofacitinib. The chain has TRBV30 and TRBJ1-2; D not resolved. CDR3 nucleotides: TGTGCCTGGACCCCTCGGGGCTATGGCTACACCTTC. As protein: CAWTPRGYGYTF.